This is a list of T cell receptor beta chains from one sample in a study of shared clonotypes between healthy human individuals. Some clones are missing from TCRdb's copy, which holds only in-frame ones; the method was immunoSEQ multiplex PCR. The table lists some 2 million clones, 95% of them singletons. The sequenced sample was naive CD4+ T cells sorted from blood. These receptors originate from a man aged 18 to 35 in good health. The CDR3 runs from the conserved cysteine through the conserved F or W.

V	J	CDR3
TRBV19	TRBJ1-2	CASSPRGTGGNYGYTF
TRBV18	TRBJ2-5	CASSPGSGTQYF
TRBV6-1	TRBJ1-6	CASSEMTASNSPLHF
TRBV5-1	TRBJ2-3	CASSFGSGADTQYF
TRBV6-1	TRBJ2-7	CASRTGVEQYF
TRBV6-5	TRBJ2-7	CASSTPGPIFYEQYF
TRBV5-4	TRBJ1-2	CASSRPGQDHNYGYTF
TRBV19	TRBJ2-7	CASSQGGAGQDEQYF
TRBV2	TRBJ1-1	CASRRNPGTGEAFF
TRBV6-6	TRBJ1-6	CASTRQGGRNSPLHF
TRBV10-3	TRBJ2-7	CAIRGGGSYEQYF
TRBV28	TRBJ1-2	CASSPPQGGGYTF
TRBV7-8	TRBJ1-6	CASSLGWRESNSPLHF
TRBV5-1	TRBJ2-6	CASSLVSGAGANVLTF
TRBV19	TRBJ2-7	CASGGRYEQYF
TRBV28	TRBJ1-6	CASTSVVKNSPLHF
TRBV2	TRBJ2-2	CASSESPTGELFF
TRBV2	TRBJ2-1	CASSPLAGGPGEQFF
TRBV7-8	TRBJ1-1	CASSTRQGTNTEAFF
TRBV11-1	TRBJ1-1	CASSPAFGVRAEAFF
TRBV19	TRBJ1-5	CASSPMGGVNQPQHF
TRBV5-1	-	CASSSLAGLYEQYF
TRBV18	TRBJ1-6	CASSPLGGDSPLHF
TRBV7-9	TRBJ1-1	CASSPLRTEAFF
TRBV10-2	TRBJ1-5	CASRTGGQGNQPQHF
TRBV14	TRBJ2-7	CASSQDGGTKRYEQYF
TRBV7-9	TRBJ2-3	CASSLGLGSQDTQYF
TRBV6-6	TRBJ1-3	CASNHDRVVGNTIYF
TRBV5-1	TRBJ2-5	CASSTETSGQETQYF
TRBV7-8	TRBJ2-1	CASSLRDRGAATNNEQFF
TRBV29-1	TRBJ1-4	CSVRGGPNEKLFF
TRBV19	TRBJ2-7	CASSISGLSSYEQYF
TRBV7-2	TRBJ1-1	CASSLARGTEAFF
TRBV4-1	TRBJ1-2	CASRQGPTSNYGYTF
TRBV6-1	TRBJ2-5	CASSWTGRETQYF
TRBV28	TRBJ1-3	CASSLGVPSGNTIYF
TRBV28	TRBJ1-1	CASSPPRGHTEAFF
TRBV5-1	TRBJ2-7	CASRLQGVVGYEQYF
TRBV2	TRBJ1-5	CASSGHSNQPQHF
TRBV18	TRBJ1-4	CASSNTGSEKLFF
TRBV30	TRBJ1-6	CALTRDTDSPLHF
TRBV10-1	TRBJ2-7	CASTRVGTRPYEQYF
TRBV4-1	TRBJ1-6	CASSQYFYNSPLHF
TRBV2	TRBJ2-1	CASSGWGLSNEQFF
TRBV5-6	TRBJ2-1	CASSFLGTRYNEQFF
TRBV14	TRBJ1-2	CASSPLGFTGGDYGYTF
TRBV6-5	TRBJ2-7	CASSNPKGGSYEQYF
TRBV2	TRBJ1-2	CASTGTGTYGYTF
TRBV7-8	TRBJ2-1	CASSLVLVQGGYNEQFF
TRBV5-4	TRBJ2-1	CASSFYNEQFF
TRBV5-1	TRBJ1-3	CASSLGGTAGNTIYF
TRBV11-2	TRBJ1-4	CASSPGQGRTPYNEKLFF
TRBV4-1	TRBJ1-3	CASSQDRGNTIYF
TRBV28	TRBJ1-2	CASSLSRVDYGYTF
TRBV5-5	TRBJ1-1	CASSLDRLNTEAFF
TRBV30	TRBJ1-5	CAWSIVNQPQHF
TRBV7-2	TRBJ1-2	CASSLGLRDEYTF